Described below is a single T cell receptor (beta chain) sequence and its context. The data derive from a study of T cell changes during pregnancy in multiple sclerosis. Germline CDR1 is SGHDT and CDR2 is YYEEEE. This CDR3 is 15 amino acids long. The ends lost 1 base at V and 7 bases at J; junction bases unmatched: 7. Only in-frame clones appear in the TCRdb table, and some are missing; sequencing was by immunoSEQ multiplex PCR. Among roughly 93,000 clones, approximately 90% were seen once, and the ten largest hold roughly 2%. The V gene is TRBV5-6, the J gene TRBJ1-4; 7 positions agree with TRBD1. Sequencing used peripheral blood, obtained in the first trimester of pregnancy. The sequence was obtained from a female donor in good health, enrolled as a control in a pregnancy study. The CDR3 DNA reads as TGTGCCAGCAGCTTGACTGAAGGGACAGCTGAAAAACTGTTTTTT. This gives the protein CASSLTEGTAEKLFF.